This TCR beta chain was observed in a study of metastatic and nonmetastatic thyroid tumors. Study in general: Samples came from malignant and benign thyroid patients, and repertoires were compared across blood and tumor or nodule tissue.

Notes on the study in general: Benign nodules reportedly had significantly lower TCR beta diversity than malignant thyroid tumors in blood and tumor.

The sample holds many counts of this clone. Its antigen is undetermined. In the study's own analysis: A distant-metastasis classifier for papillary thyroid cancer was built using CDR3 differences across clinicopathological groups. TCRdb re-analyzed the PCR reads using MiXCR. In this record, the V and J calls reflect TCRdb's handling and not the investigators' own analysis. Among about 22,000 clones listed, 18% were seen once. Before thyroid surgery, none of the patients had received any treatment. The receptor comes from a male donor with papillary thyroid cancer or a benign thyroid nodule (not recorded which). Some clones in this sample may be carry-over from other donors' samples. Sequencing was done on a sample of blood.

CDR3 sequence: CASSSGTGSAEQYF. The DNA of the CDR3 is TGCGCCAGCAGCTCCGGGACAGGGTCCGCCGAGCAGTACTTC. The genes are TRBV5-1 and TRBJ2-7, with 9 bases that match TRBD1. Germline values: CDR1 SGHRS, CDR2 YFSETQ. After removal of 3 bases from V and 6 bases from J, the junction contained 7 bases not matched to a gene. This CDR3 is built from 14 residues.